The T cell receptor beta chain described here comes from a study of shared clonotypes between healthy human individuals. With respect to this clone: At the DNA level, this CDR3 is encoded by other sequences in the same sample as well.

The CDR3 runs to 15 residues. Looked up from germline, CDR1 is MGHRA and CDR2 is YSYEKL. V shed 0 bases and J 3 bases; nucleotides not matched to a gene: 3. TCRdb's copy holds only in-frame clones and misses some; the assay was immunoSEQ multiplex PCR. The sample lists fewer than 850,000 clones, roughly 96% occurring once. Cells designated naive CD8 were CD45RO-negative and were positively selected for CCR7, with terminally differentiated effector memory CD45RA+ cells excluded. This TCR came from a man aged 30-40 years in good health. V usage is TRBV4-1 and J usage is TRBJ2-7; TRBD1 matches 9 bases. The specimen was naive CD8+ T cells sorted from blood. The CDR3 is CASSQDGTGFYEQYF. The CDR3 nucleotides are TGCGCCAGCAGCCAAGACGGGACAGGGTTCTACGAGCAGTACTTC.